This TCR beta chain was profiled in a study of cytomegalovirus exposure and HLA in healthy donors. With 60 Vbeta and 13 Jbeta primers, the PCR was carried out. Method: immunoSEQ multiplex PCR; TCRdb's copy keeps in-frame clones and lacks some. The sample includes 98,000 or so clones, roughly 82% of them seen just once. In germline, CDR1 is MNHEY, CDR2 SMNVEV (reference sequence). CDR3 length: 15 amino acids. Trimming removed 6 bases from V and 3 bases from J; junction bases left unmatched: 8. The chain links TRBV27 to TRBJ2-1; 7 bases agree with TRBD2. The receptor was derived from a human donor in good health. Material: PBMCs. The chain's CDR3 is CASRGGAGVYNEQFF. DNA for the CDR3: TGTGCCAGCAGGGGAGGGGCGGGGGTCTACAATGAGCAGTTCTTC.